This T cell receptor (beta chain) comes out of a study of identical twins. General study results and limits: Analyses based on zero insertions could be partly confounded by invariant MAIT and iNKT cells. Excess sharing between twins was weaker in beta out-of-frame sequences. With abundant cord blood beta clonotypes, insertions were fewer; memory repertoires showed no such pattern.

TCRdb ran MiXCR on the 5' RACE reads and lists one entry per CDR3 protein. The table lists 220,000 or so distinct CDR3 sequences, roughly 7% of them singletons. The donors were all healthy and Caucasian. Per the germline V gene, CDR1 is SNHLY and CDR2 is FYNNEI. The J segment lost 2 bases and the V segment lost 6 bases, leaving 4 bases of the junction unmatched. This CDR3 is 13 amino acids long. About this clonotype itself: Its antigen is not identified.

These data also featured in a second study, about yellow fever vaccine responses in identical twins.

J is TRBJ2-7 and V is TRBV2; 7 bases fit TRBD1. The specimen was memory (CD45RO+) T cells sorted from blood. The origin of this receptor is a woman younger than 30 in good health. CDR3 amino acids: CASSDTGAYEQYF. The CDR3 DNA sequence: TGTGCCAGCAGCGATACAGGGGCCTACGAGCAGTACTTC.